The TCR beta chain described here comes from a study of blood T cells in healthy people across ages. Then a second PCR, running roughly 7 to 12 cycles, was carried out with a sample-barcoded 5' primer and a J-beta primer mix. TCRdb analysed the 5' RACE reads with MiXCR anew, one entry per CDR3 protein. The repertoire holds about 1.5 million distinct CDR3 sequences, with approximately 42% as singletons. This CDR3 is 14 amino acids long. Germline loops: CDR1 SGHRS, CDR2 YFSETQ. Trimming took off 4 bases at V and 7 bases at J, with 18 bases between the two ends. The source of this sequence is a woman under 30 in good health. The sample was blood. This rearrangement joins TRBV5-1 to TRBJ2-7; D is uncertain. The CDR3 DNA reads TGCGCCAGCAGCACCCAAGTCTCCTACAATGAGCAGTACTTC. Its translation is CASSTQVSYNEQYF.